A selection of T cell receptor beta chains follows, all from one sample in a study of cytomegalovirus exposure and HLA in healthy donors. This table comes from immunoSEQ multiplex PCR, and its TCRdb copy is limited to in-frame clones, with some not included. The table records about 150,000 clones, 94% of them present only once. Sequencing used PBMCs. Receptor source: a man between 18 and 35 years old in good health and CMV-seropositive. Each CDR3 is given with its conserved first and last residue. Clone sizes are given selectively: once, few, many, or a class where the clone is expanded.

V gene	clone size	J gene	CDR3 protein
TRBV18	-	TRBJ2-7	CASSPLGTSRSYEQYF
TRBV6-5	once	TRBJ1-3	CASSYSSHPGNTIYF
TRBV19	-	TRBJ2-7	CASSIGSLFYEQYF
TRBV2	once	TRBJ2-1	CASSERSSYNEQFF
TRBV15	-	TRBJ1-1	CATRPPLGQGVSGTEAFF
TRBV2	-	TRBJ2-2	CASSEASFSTGELFF
TRBV7-8	-	TRBJ1-1	CASSLAGPGTEAFF
TRBV4-2	-	TRBJ2-3	CASRGLAGEADTQYF
TRBV10-3	-	TRBJ1-2	CATVTQGAQGYTF
TRBV7-2	-	TRBJ2-7	CASSWAASGSSKQYF
TRBV2	-	TRBJ1-1	CASSEAESGSMNTEAFF
TRBV7-3	-	TRBJ2-1	CASSSGQGSYNEQFF
TRBV10-3	-	TRBJ1-2	CAISPPGYYGYTF
TRBV28	-	TRBJ2-7	CASRGITGGGRNEQYF
TRBV7-9	-	TRBJ2-7	CASSLDGTGVREQYF
TRBV2	-	TRBJ2-7	CASSEAWGLYEQYF
TRBV5-1	-	TRBJ2-3	CASSLVGTSGGTDTQYF
TRBV27	-	TRBJ2-3	CASSLGTGTSGRGRTDTQYF
TRBV19	-	TRBJ2-7	CASSIRGPPTYEQYF
TRBV7-9	-	TRBJ2-3	CASSLGQGRTDTQYF
TRBV28	-	TRBJ2-5	CASTRLAVGRRETQYF
TRBV7-2	-	TRBJ1-5	CASSLGGTASYSNQPQHF
TRBV28	-	TRBJ1-4	CASSLSLAATNEKLFF
TRBV28	-	TRBJ2-1	CASSLGLWAWEARIGVSHNEQFF
TRBV7-9	once	TRBJ2-1	CASSPTSGSHNEQFF
TRBV7-7	-	TRBJ2-1	CASSLGEGLAEYNEQFF
TRBV11-2	-	TRBJ1-2	CASSLPGDGGYTF
TRBV6-4	-	TRBJ1-5	CASSGSGGNQPQHF